This T cell receptor (beta chain) was found in a study of glioma-infiltrating T cells. V lost 0 bases and J lost 13, with 16 bases in between. The CDR3 spans 14 residues. The germline V gene has CDR1 KGHSH and CDR2 LQKENI. Using RNA template, CDR3s of TCR alpha and beta were amplified with iRepertoire arm-PCR. MiXCR, applied by TCRdb to the multiplex PCR reads, yields one record per CDR3 protein. Among about 130,000 distinct CDR3 sequences listed, around 23% were seen once. This chain links TRBV18 with TRBJ2-1; TRBD2 is a possible D gene (5 bases). The TCR comes from a human donor with low-grade glioma or glioblastoma, undergoing nonglioma brain surgery, or in good health (not recorded which). The sample taken for sequencing was glioma tissue, nonneoplastic brain tissue, or PBMCs (not recorded which). Here the CDR3 reads CASSPPEASNPQFF. Written as DNA, the CDR3 is TGTGCCAGCTCACCACCGGAGGCCTCTAACCCCCAGTTCTTC. The full variable domain, with the rest looked up from reference TRBV18 and TRBJ2-1, is NAGVMQNPRHLVRRRGQEARLRCSPMKGHSHVYWYRQLPEEGLKFMVYLQKENIIDESGMPKERFSAEFPKEGPSILRIQQVVRGDSAAYFCASSPPEASNPQFFGPGTRLTVL.